The clone carrying this T cell receptor beta chain was observed a few times. The sample comes from a study of T-cell memory formation after mild COVID-19. In TCRdb, the 5' RACE reads were re-called with MiXCR into one record per CDR3 protein. Of 350,000 to 450,000 distinct CDR3 sequences in the sample, 13% to 15% were seen once. Trimming removed 6 bases from V and 15 bases from J, with 15 bases in between. The CDR3 spans 11 residues. Per the germline V gene, CDR1 is MNHNY and CDR2 is SVGAGI (reference sequence). Sequencing was done on a sample of PBMCs or a T cell subset sorted from them (not recorded which). The chain joins TRBV6-6 to TRBJ2-1; a possible D gene is TRBD1 (5 bases). This TCR was sampled from a man aged 18 to 29 who had mild COVID-19 (a few samples of this study predate the infection). Cell type and time point are not known. In DNA, the CDR3 is TGTGCCAGCAGCCTCGGTGGACAAAGGTTCTTC. Residues: CASSLGGQRFF.